Each of the 21 T cell receptor beta chains below was sequenced from the same sample in a study of early T cells in non-severe SARS-CoV-2 infection. Via MiXCR, TCRdb re-called the 5' RACE reads, giving one row per CDR3 protein. The sample includes approximately 77,000 distinct CDR3 sequences, roughly 16% of them seen just once. The specimen was whole blood. The receptors stem from an adult who was a healthcare worker with PCR-confirmed SARS-CoV-2 infection or an uninfected control (not recorded which).

A few counts support this clonotype. The chain has TRBV15 and TRBJ2-1; unclear D gene. Trimming cost V 0 bases and J 10 bases, with 10 bases left between them. The CDR3 is 13 amino acids. Germline V gene sequence: CDR1 LNHNV, CDR2 YYDKDF (reference sequence). The CDR3 loop is CATSRDLAREQFF. The CDR3 DNA follows: TGTGCCACCAGCAGAGATTTGGCGCGGGAGCAGTTCTTC.

This sequence joins TRBV19 and TRBJ2-7; 8 bases match TRBD1. This CDR3 is built from 13 residues. J lost 6 bases, V lost 7 bases, and 8 bases had no gene match. Germline CDR1 reads LNHDA; CDR2 reads SQIVND (reference sequence). The CDR3, as DNA: TGTGCCAGTATAGGACAGGGAACATCCGAGCAGTACTTC. It specifies CASIGQGTSEQYF.

This clonotype was seen at least ten times. V usage is TRBV27 and J usage is TRBJ2-1; D is uncertain. V lost 3 bases and J lost 0, with 9 bases in between. This CDR3 is built from 15 residues. CDR1 is MNHEY, CDR2 SMNVEV, per germline (reference sequence). The CDR3, as DNA: TGTGCCAGCAGTTTCGAACCTTCCTCCTACAATGAGCAGTTCTTC. This codes for CASSFEPSSYNEQFF.

The V gene is TRBV5-4, the J gene TRBJ2-2; D remains ambiguous. The CDR3 consists of 14 residues. The germline gives CDR1 SGHNT, CDR2 YYREEE (reference sequence). Trimming took off 5 bases at V and 3 bases at J, with 11 bases between the two ends. DNA for the CDR3: TGTGCCAGCAGTTCCCAAAGGTACACCGGGGAGCTGTTTTTT. Translation: CASSSQRYTGELFF.

The V call is TRBV7-9, the J call TRBJ2-7; D gene uncertain. With 5 bases removed from V and 2 bases from J, the gap between germline ends came to 13 bases. The CDR3 consists of 14 residues. The V gene's germline CDR1 is SEHNR and CDR2 FQNEAQ (reference sequence). DNA for the CDR3: TGTGCCAGCAGCAAAGGACGCAAAACCTACGAGCAGTACTTC. Residues: CASSKGRKTYEQYF.

This clonotype was seen many times. The chain employs TRBV12-2 and TRBJ2-7; TRBD2 is the table's D call, not checked against the DNA. TRBV12-2 is a pseudogene locus. This CDR3 is 15 amino acids long. The DNA for the CDR3 is TGTGCAAGTCGCTTAGACTCGCGGGAGTCCTACGAGCAGTACTTC. As protein: CASRLDSRESYEQYF.

The rearrangement joins TRBV5-1 to TRBJ2-2; 7 bases are a match to TRBD2. V lost 3 bases to trimming and J lost 2 bases; unmatched junction nucleotides: 4. Germline V lookup: CDR1 SGHRS, CDR2 YFSETQ. The CDR3 extends over 15 amino acids. The CDR3 loop is CASSSASGNTGELFF. CDR3 sequence (DNA): TGCGCCAGCAGCTCAGCTAGCGGAAACACCGGGGAGCTGTTTTTT.

This clonotype was seen a few times. The gene calls are TRBV27 and TRBJ2-1; tentatively, D is TRBD2 (7 bases). The germline V gene has CDR1 MNHEY and CDR2 SMNVEV (reference sequence). The V end was cut by 3 bases, the J end by 16 bases, with 13 bases between. The CDR3 covers 11 residues. The CDR3: CASSLGGLVFF. The CDR3, as DNA: TGTGCCAGCAGTTTGGGGGGGCTAGTCTTCTTC.

V is TRBV4-2 and J is TRBJ2-1, with unresolved D. Germline CDR1 and CDR2: LGHNA and YNFKEQ. CDR3 length: 13 residues. Trimming took 1 base from V and 7 from J, leaving 8 bases between them. The CDR3 DNA is TGTGCCAGCAGCCAAGGGTCCGGGAATGAGCAGTTCTTC. This sequence encodes CASSQGSGNEQFF.

Details on this clonotype: One junction end disagrees with the germline gene, perhaps due to a read error. The chain uses TRBV5-4 and TRBJ2-7, with 8 positions matching TRBD2. The CDR3 extends over 12 amino acids. The germline V gene has CDR1 SGHNT and CDR2 YYREEE (reference sequence). Here the CDR3 DNA reads TGTGCCAGCAGCTTGCAGGCCGGGAGGGCCAACTTC. This gives the protein CASSLQAGRANF.

This clonotype occurred many times. The chain links TRBV20-1 to TRBJ2-5, with TRBD2 matching 7 bases. After removal of 0 bases from V and 3 bases from J, the junction contained 10 bases not matched to a gene. The CDR3 sequence is 16 residues long. Germline V gene data show CDR1 as DFQATT and CDR2 as SNEGSKA (reference sequence). The CDR3 loop is CSARDFQSSGKETQYF. The CDR3 DNA reads as TGCAGTGCTAGAGATTTTCAATCCAGCGGGAAAGAGACCCAGTACTTC.

This chain joins TRBV6-1 and TRBJ2-3; 13 nucleotides agree with TRBD2. Unmatched junction bases numbered 3, after V lost 2 bases and J lost 4 bases. The CDR3 length is 16 residues. Germline CDR1 and CDR2: MNHNS and SASEGT. The CDR3 region has the DNA TGTGCCAGCAGTGAATTGGGACTAGCGGGGCCAGATACGCAGTATTTT. This sequence encodes CASSELGLAGPDTQYF.

This sequence joins TRBV9 and TRBJ2-1; a weak D match, TRBD1 (5 bases). The ends were cut back, 1 base at V and 3 bases at J, with 8 bases in the middle. Per the germline V gene, CDR1 is SGDLS and CDR2 is YYNGEE. CDR3 size: 14 residues. DNA for the CDR3: TGTGCCAGCAGCGTACAGGGCTTCTACAATGAGCAGTTCTTC. Protein product: CASSVQGFYNEQFF.

This clonotype was seen more than once but under ten times. The chain recombines TRBV11-2 with TRBJ1-1; 8 nucleotides align to TRBD1. The CDR3 has 16 residues. CDR1 is SGHAT, CDR2 FQNNGV, per germline. V lost 6 bases, J lost 1 base, and 10 bases stayed unmatched. The chain's CDR3 is CASRQAGGDGNTEAFF. The CDR3 DNA follows: TGTGCCAGCAGGCAAGCAGGGGGCGATGGGAACACTGAAGCTTTCTTT.

This clonotype was observed at least ten times. The chain uses TRBV20-1 and TRBJ1-5; 9 nucleotides align to TRBD1. Germline assignment: CDR1 DFQATT and CDR2 SNEGSKA (reference sequence). This CDR3 is built from 14 residues. J was trimmed by 5 bases and V by 6 bases; bases with no gene match: 8. The CDR3 sequence: CSALDRGRYQPQHF. CDR3 sequence (DNA): TGCAGTGCCTTGGACAGGGGACGCTATCAGCCCCAGCATTTT.

The chain links TRBV2 to TRBJ2-2; D is tentatively TRBD1 or TRBD2 (6 bases each). Germline CDR1 and CDR2: SNHLY and FYNNEI. Trimming removed 3 bases at V and 4 bases at J, with 12 bases between. The CDR3 has 15 amino acids. CDR3 DNA sequence: TGTGCCAGCAGTGACGGGGGCTCGGGCACCGGGGAGCTGTTTTTT. As protein: CASSDGGSGTGELFF.

This CDR3 is CSVGMNTEAFF. DNA of the CDR3: TGCAGCGTCGGTATGAACACTGAAGCTTTCTTT. The V gene is TRBV29-1, the J gene TRBJ1-1; D not resolved. V was clipped by 6 bases and J by 0 bases, with 5 bases between them. This CDR3 region has 11 residues. Germline loops: CDR1 SQVTM, CDR2 ANQGSEA.

The J gene is TRBJ2-3, the V gene TRBV12-3 or TRBV12-4; 7 bases align to TRBD1. The CDR3 runs 15 residues. V shed 5 bases, J shed 2 bases, and the junction held 7 bases outside the gene matches. The CDR3 loop reads CASSPPGQPTDTQYF. The CDR3 DNA follows: TGTGCCAGCAGTCCCCCGGGACAGCCCACAGATACGCAGTATTTT.

In this sample, this clonotype turned up many times. The chain carries TRBV6-2 or TRBV6-3 and TRBJ2-1; TRBD2 matches 8 bases. This CDR3 comprises 23 residues. Germline V CDR1 and CDR2: MNHEY, SVGEGT. V shed 6 bases, J shed 7 bases, and the junction held 35 bases outside the gene matches. The CDR3 loop is CASSQKAQGTRFERESAGNEQFF. DNA of the CDR3: TGTGCCAGCAGCCAAAAGGCCCAGGGAACCCGTTTTGAGCGGGAGTCGGCCGGGAATGAGCAGTTCTTC.

There are a few counts of this clonotype. CDR3 sequence: CASSFGTGPNEQFF. The CDR3 bases are TGTGCCAGCAGTTTCGGGACAGGGCCGAATGAGCAGTTCTTC. The chain joins TRBV27 to TRBJ2-1; 9 nucleotides align to TRBD1. The CDR3 contains 14 residues. V lost 3 bases and J lost 7; bases outside the gene matches: 4. Looked up from germline, CDR1 is MNHEY and CDR2 is SMNVEV (reference sequence).

V and J are TRBV27 and TRBJ1-2; tentatively, D is TRBD1 (6 bases). This CDR3 spans 14 amino acids. V dropped 0 bases and J dropped 5 bases, with 10 bases sitting between them. In germline, CDR1 is MNHEY, CDR2 SMNVEV (reference sequence). The CDR3 DNA reads TGTGCCAGCAGTTTATCCGCAGGGGTGTATGGCTACACCTTC. This gives the protein CASSLSAGVYGYTF.